This T cell receptor (beta chain) was recorded in a study of T-cell memory formation after mild COVID-19. TCRdb itself ran the 5' RACE reads through MiXCR, one entry per CDR3 protein. The profile shows nearly 110,000 distinct CDR3 sequences, about 17% of them singletons. The ends lost 5 bases at V and 1 base at J; junction bases unmatched: 9. Germline V gene sequence: CDR1 DFQATT, CDR2 SNEGSKA (reference sequence). The CDR3 extends over 18 amino acids. Concerning this clonotype: Its cognate antigen is unknown.

Regarding the study as a whole: Contracting CD4+ clones sat mainly in CM and EM; CD8+ in EMRA.

This chain links TRBV20-1 with TRBJ2-1, with 15 positions matching TRBD2. The source of this sequence is an adult woman who had mild COVID-19 (a few samples of this study predate the infection). Cell type and time point are not known. Sequenced: PBMCs or a T cell subset sorted from them (not recorded which). This CDR3 is CSAHTGTSGRMSYNEQFF. In DNA form, the CDR3 reads TGCAGTGCTCACACCGGGACTAGCGGGAGGATGTCCTACAATGAGCAGTTCTTC.